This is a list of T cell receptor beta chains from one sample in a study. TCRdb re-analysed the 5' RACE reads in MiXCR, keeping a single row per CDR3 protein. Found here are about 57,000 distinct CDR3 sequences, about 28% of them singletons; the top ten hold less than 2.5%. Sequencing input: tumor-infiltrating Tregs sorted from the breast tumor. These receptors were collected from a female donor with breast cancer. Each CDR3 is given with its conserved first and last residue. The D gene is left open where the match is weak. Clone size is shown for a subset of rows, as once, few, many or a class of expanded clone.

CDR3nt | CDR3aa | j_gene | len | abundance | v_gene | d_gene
TGTGCCAGCATTGCCCAGGGTTCCGGGGCCAACGTCCTGACTTTC | CASIAQGSGANVLTF | TRBJ2-6 | 15 | NA | TRBV28 | NA
TGCGCCAGCAGGCGAGGCCTGGCCTACGAGCAGTACTTC | CASRRGLAYEQYF | TRBJ2-7 | 13 | NA | TRBV27 | NA
TGTGCCAGCAGCTTGGGGGGCGTCGCTTTCACAGATACGCAGTATTTT | CASSLGGVAFTDTQYF | TRBJ2-3 | 16 | few | TRBV5-4 | NA
TGCGCCAGCAGTGCCTCATGGACGGAGACCCAGTACTTC | CASSASWTETQYF | TRBJ2-5 | 13 | NA | TRBV10-1 | NA
TGTGCCAGCAGTTTCCGATACAGGGCGCGAATAAGCTCCTACGAGCAGTACTTC | CASSFRYRARISSYEQYF | TRBJ2-7 | 18 | NA | TRBV28 | NA
TGTGCCAGCAGCTCCTCGGCTAGCGGGAGCGGGACAGATACGCAGTATTTT | CASSSSASGSGTDTQYF | TRBJ2-3 | 17 | many | TRBV7-3 | TRBD2
TGTGCCAGCAGACCCAAATGGAGGTTCGGGGAGACCCAGTACTTC | CASRPKWRFGETQYF | TRBJ2-5 | 15 | NA | TRBV7-9 | NA
TGTGCCAGCAGCCCTGAATCAGGGCCCTATGGCTACACCTTC | CASSPESGPYGYTF | TRBJ1-2 | 14 | few | TRBV7-8 | NA
TGTGCCAGCAGTTATGGGTATAGGAGCACTGAAGCTTTCTTT | CASSYGYRSTEAFF | TRBJ1-1 | 14 | few | TRBV6-6 | NA
TGTGCCAGCAGCCTAAAGACTAGCGGGAGAGGAGAGACCCAGTACTTC | CASSLKTSGRGETQYF | TRBJ2-5 | 16 | few | TRBV3-1 | TRBD2
TGTGCCAGCAAAGCCAGTCGGGCTGGAAACACCATATATTTT | CASKASRAGNTIYF | TRBJ1-3 | 14 | NA | TRBV28 | NA
TGTGCCAGCAGTTACTCGGCTGGAGATACGCAGTATTTT | CASSYSAGDTQYF | TRBJ2-3 | 13 | many | TRBV6-5 | NA
TGTGCCAGCAGCCCCCGTGTAGTAGCGGGAGGGCAGCGCACAGATACGCAGTATTTT | CASSPRVVAGGQRTDTQYF | TRBJ2-3 | 19 | many | TRBV7-2 | TRBD2
TGCAGTCCAACAGGGGCTGGAAACATTCAGTACTTC | CSPTGAGNIQYF | TRBJ2-4 | 12 | few | TRBV20-1 | TRBD1
TGCAGCGCCGCAAGGGGGGCGAATCAGCCCCAGCATTTT | CSAARGANQPQHF | TRBJ1-5 | 13 | few | TRBV29-1 | NA
TGTGCCAGCAGTTCAGGACTAGCGGGGGAAGTGCAGTACTTC | CASSSGLAGEVQYF | TRBJ2-7 | 14 | many | TRBV28 | TRBD2
TGTGCCAGCAGCCAAGAGCAAGTAGGTGGCTACACCTTC | CASSQEQVGGYTF | TRBJ1-2 | 13 | NA | TRBV4-2 | NA
TGCAGTGCACCCTGGACTAGCGGAGGGAATGAGCAGTTCTTC | CSAPWTSGGNEQFF | TRBJ2-1 | 14 | few | TRBV20-1 | TRBD2
TGTGCCAGCAGCGTAACCGGAGGGGTGGACACTGAAGCTTTCTTT | CASSVTGGVDTEAFF | TRBJ1-1 | 15 | many | TRBV9 | NA
TGTGCCAGCAGCCTGGGGCGGAATAATTCACCCCTCCACTTT | CASSLGRNNSPLHF | TRBJ1-6 | 14 | NA | TRBV3-1 | NA
TGTGCCAGCAGTTCTCCCCGCGACAGGGTCTACGAGCAGTACTTC | CASSSPRDRVYEQYF | TRBJ2-7 | 15 | NA | TRBV7-6 | TRBD1
TGTGCCAGCAGTAGAACAGGTTACGAGCAGTACTTC | CASSRTGYEQYF | TRBJ2-7 | 12 | few | TRBV25-1 | NA
TGCGCCAGCAGCTCTAGGACAGGGGGGGGCAATGAGCAGTTCTTC | CASSSRTGGGNEQFF | TRBJ2-1 | 15 | many | TRBV5-1 | TRBD1
TGTGCCAGCAGTTTAGCGGGGGGTACCGGGGAGCTGTTTTTT | CASSLAGGTGELFF | TRBJ2-2 | 14 | few | TRBV12-3/TRBV12-4 | NA
TGCGCCAGCAGCATGATCCCTGGGCGCGAGCAGTACTTC | CASSMIPGREQYF | TRBJ2-7 | 13 | NA | TRBV5-1 | NA
TGCAGTGCTAGAGATAAGACAGGGTCGGACGAGCAGTACTTC | CSARDKTGSDEQYF | TRBJ2-7 | 14 | NA | TRBV20-1 | TRBD1